This T cell receptor beta chain was sequenced during a study of cytomegalovirus exposure and HLA in healthy donors (dated by TCRdb to 2017 to 2019). Regarding the research as a whole: An earlier analysis of approximately 550 of the donors reported 250 to 300 Gb of sequence data and around 110 million unique TCR beta sequences from 190 million or so T cells. To predict cytomegalovirus infection status, the study combined high-throughput TCR immunosequencing, statistical association of individual TCRs with disease status, and machine learning. Genome-wide SNP genotypes for about 55% of the roughly 670 donors were used in a later genetic analysis, which treated that subset as a discovery cohort. All discovery cohort repertoires had been generated using a single sequencing platform. HLA typing covered class I and class II loci at four-digit resolution. A handful of DR-DQ haplotypes were handled as single units for association and clustering because linkage in the cohort was strong. Alongside the repertoire data, information on donor age, sex, ethnicity and CMV serostatus was compiled. An early release covering roughly 640 HLA-typed donors comprised about 300 gigabases of sequencing data and around 80 million unique TCR sequences. The aim of the study was to test whether cataloging public T cell receptors could identify signatures of past pathogen exposure. Rather than using new phenotypic data, the later analysis identified candidate immune exposures from TCR beta sequences and from how often those sequences occurred across donors. Along with the approximately 600-subject first cohort, a separate validation cohort of over a hundred different subjects was used. The study profiled the T cell repertoires of 550 to 700 subjects by immunosequencing and related them to cytomegalovirus serostatus. Among the approximately 430 genotyped donors, approximately 76% belonged to the genetic ancestry cluster associated with self-reported Caucasian donors. Among 350 to 400 genotyped donors of the cohort, an average of roughly 240,000 unique TCR beta nucleotide sequences were sequenced per donor, 15% to 20% of them non-productive. The number of typed donors differed by locus: 629-630 for A, B, C, DRB1 and DQB1; 500 to 550 for DQA1; approximately 600 for DPA1; and around 450 for DPB1. A later analysis re-examined previously published TCR beta repertoires from several hundred donors and added high-resolution HLA genotyping to investigate patterns of TCR occurrence. An earlier analysis of 500 to 650 of the donors applied high-throughput TCR beta sequencing to assess whether each TCR beta V gene segment acted as functional or pseudogenic.

About this clone itself: Its antigen target is currently unknown. The input lacks base qualities; no much larger clone sits a single base away.

In total, roughly 670 healthy bone marrow donors made up the cohort. Cohort members were all nominally healthy when sampled, although unrecorded immune exposures were likely present. The donor was CMV seropositive and belonged to the group of 250 to 350 seropositive cohort members. Every donor gave a peripheral blood sample, and the peripheral blood mononuclear cells from that sample were used for TCR beta sequencing. Genomic DNA was extracted from the blood cell samples with the Qiagen DNeasy Blood Extraction Kit. What the study reported, not specific to this receptor: The cohort was sequenced for TCR beta chains only, and without alpha or paired-chain data the features that could be detected were limited. The study gave a list of about 170 TCR beta chains associated with cytomegalovirus. When HLA alleles, especially DR and DQ, strongly co-occurred, TCR associations were difficult to assign to individual alleles. A later analysis found that TCR association rates varied across HLA loci, with DRB1 alleles showing the most associated TCRs and HLA-C alleles the fewest. Broadly in line with IMGT annotations, most TCR beta V segments showed up in productive rearrangements about 90% or about 30% of the time in an earlier analysis of a few hundred of the donors. Correlated functional status among segregating V segments might be attributable to linkage disequilibrium, but an unknown experimental factor could not be ruled out. In a later genetic analysis, fewer N-insertions in productive TCRs were reported among donors in an Asian-associated ancestry cluster than the roughly 670-donor mean. Most TCR sequences were seen in very few donors, while some public TCRs were found in many individuals. A further reported finding was that TCR beta sequences accurately predicted the HLA-A and HLA-B alleles for most subjects in the first cohort. In a later analysis, most CMV-associated TCR beta chains were found to appear HLA-restricted, with HLA associations seemingly driven largely by CMV exposure. A cluster of highly shared sequence variants was judged likely to be a technical artifact of the sequencing pipeline. CMV serostatus was the only immune exposure information available for the cohort. HLA typing was unavailable for some donors at each locus, so association tests used only the typed subset. In both the original and validation cohorts, the classifier was reported to diagnose cytomegalovirus status with high specificity and sensitivity. Several of the top co-occurrence clusters appeared to be linked to parvovirus B19, influenza, CMV and Epstein-Barr virus, according to a later analysis. Presence/absence analyses assumed roughly uniform sequencing depth across donors, an assumption that may not hold. An association between a missense DCLRE1C variant and V-gene and J-gene trimming of TCR beta chains was found in a later genetic analysis and replicated in an independent cohort. The earlier analysis of 450 to 700 of the donors excluded 15 to 20 rarely observed V segments, including chromosome 9 orphons, because counts were too low. In a later analysis, HLA-associated TCR beta chains were found to be more clonally expanded and to have lower generation probabilities than equally common non-associated chains. A later analysis associated about 17,000 TCR beta sequences with specific HLA alleles at a false discovery rate of 0.05. The authors suggested that the approach could potentially be generalized to other disease states and immunological phenotypes. A few of the identified cytomegalovirus-associated TCR beta chains were confirmed in vitro to be specific for cytomegalovirus antigens.

The library was produced with the immunoSEQ multiplex PCR assay. A mixture of 60 forward primers for TCR Vbeta segments and 13 reverse primers for TCR Jbeta segments was used in the multiplex PCR. Amplification of the CDR3 region of rearranged TCR beta genes was performed with a multiplex PCR assay on genomic DNA. On the Illumina HiSeq System, the amplified TCR beta libraries were sequenced as 87-base-pair reads. The published analysis was carried out like this. Across the roughly 600 repertoires, a later analysis counted some 81 million unique TCR beta chains, some 11 million of which were shared by at least two donors. Raw reads were error-corrected and collapsed into unique sequences with a nearest-neighbor algorithm that merged closely related sequences to remove PCR and sequencing errors. To assign V, D and J gene segments, CDR3 sequences were aligned to IMGT reference sequences. Each retained sequence needed at least a six-nucleotide match to both a V gene segment and a J gene segment. A rearrangement counted as productive if the CDR3 had no stop codons and remained in frame with V and J, and every other rearrangement counted as non-productive. CDR3 was defined according to IMGT convention as the region running from the second conserved V-encoded cysteine to the conserved J-encoded phenylalanine. The earlier analysis of about 570 of the donors excluded any sequence lacking an unambiguous match to a single V gene segment. In an earlier analysis of 587 of the donors, V segments were called functional above 56.7% productive rearrangements and were called segregating when the between-donor standard deviation exceeded 5%. A statistical classification framework was built to diagnose cytomegalovirus status from the catalog of TCR beta chain sequences. A later analysis assigned V and J genes by comparing TCR nucleotide sequences with IMGT/GENE-DB human TR gene sequences. In a later analysis, CDR3 sequences and most-parsimonious VDJ recombination scenarios were assigned using the TCRdist pipeline. A later analysis defined each TCR beta chain by its CDR3 amino acid sequence plus V-gene family, and excluded reads lacking a unique V-gene family. To address suspected cross-contamination and a sequencing artifact, a later analysis removed some 620 highly shared, low-generation-probability nucleotide sequences. In a later analysis, a clonal expansion index was calculated for each public chain from normalized within-repertoire ranks of inferred template counts. In a later analysis, generation probabilities were computed with a VDJ recombination model fitted to out-of-frame rearrangements, and the resulting probabilities were checked against IGoR. In a later analysis, TCR-TCR, TCR-HLA and TCR-CMV co-occurrence was scored with hypergeometric tests, and a repertoire-size bias correction was applied to TCR pairs. False discovery rates were estimated in a later analysis by permuting HLA or CMV assignments 20 times. In a later analysis, co-occurring TCRs were grouped using DBSCAN, and TCRdist sequence similarity was added for clustering within HLA-allele-positive subsets. Repertoires with fewer than 30,000 or more than 120,000 public chains were left out of co-occurrence clustering, as were four to six repertoires with anomalous nucleotide sharing. TCRdb's version of the immuneACCESS table is confined to in-frame rearrangements and falls short of the full clone set. An unresolved V gene accounts for under half of the shortfall where checked; the remainder is of unknown origin. V, J and clone size are taken as reported in that table, and D and trimming were inferred from the DNA itself. For this sample the table gives about 170,000 clones, of which 77% were detected only once. 1.4% of the sample rests with the top ten.

The sequenced sample was PBMCs. The receptor was isolated from a young woman in good health and CMV-seropositive.

The CDR3 region: CASSLGQGSDQETQYF. The sequenced DNA: TGCGCCAGCAGCTTAGGACAGGGGTCTGATCAAGAGACCCAGTACTTC. Rearrangement joined TRBV5-1 to TRBJ2-5, and TRBD1 aligns with 9 junction nucleotides. Trimming accounts for 2 bases at V and 2 bases at J, while the number of junction bases matched to no gene is 7. From a lookup of the germline V gene, CDR1 and CDR2 are SGHRS and YFSETQ. The CDR3 contains 16 residues, cysteine and phenylalanine counted. The DNA shown is the 48-base CDR3, in frame from base 1.